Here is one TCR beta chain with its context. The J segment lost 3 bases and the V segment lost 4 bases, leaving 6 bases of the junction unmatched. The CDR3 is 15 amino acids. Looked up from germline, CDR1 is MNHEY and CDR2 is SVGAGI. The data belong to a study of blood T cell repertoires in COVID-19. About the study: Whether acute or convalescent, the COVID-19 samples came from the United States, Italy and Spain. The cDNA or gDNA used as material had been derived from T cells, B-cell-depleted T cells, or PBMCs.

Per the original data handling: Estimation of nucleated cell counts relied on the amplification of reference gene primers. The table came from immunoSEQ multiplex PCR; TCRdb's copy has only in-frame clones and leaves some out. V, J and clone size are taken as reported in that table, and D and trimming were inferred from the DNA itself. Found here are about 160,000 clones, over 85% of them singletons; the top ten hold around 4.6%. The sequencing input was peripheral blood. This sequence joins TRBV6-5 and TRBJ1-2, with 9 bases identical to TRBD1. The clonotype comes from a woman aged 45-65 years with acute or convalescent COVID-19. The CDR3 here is CASSWAGTGYYGYTF. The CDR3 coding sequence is TGTGCCAGCAGTTGGGCCGGGACAGGGTACTATGGCTACACCTTC.